The rows below give T cell receptor beta chains drawn from one sample of a study of OX40 agonist ivuxolimab in advanced cancers. Profiling relied on immunoSEQ multiplex PCR, and the TCRdb table lists in-frame clones only, not all of them. This sample has 45,000 to 50,000 clones, with roughly 78% found just once. This sample comprised CD4+ or CD8+ T cells sorted from blood, obtained in a trial of the OX40 agonist ivuxolimab. The source of these receptors is an adult with an advanced solid tumor such as melanoma, head and neck, liver or kidney cancer. The CDR3 runs from the conserved cysteine through the conserved F or W. A D gene is named only where the DNA matches it firmly. A row's size may be missing; if present it is once, few, many or a size class.

D gene: -; V gene: TRBV6-6; clone size: few; J gene: TRBJ2-3; CDR3 DNA: TGTGCCAGCAGTGACCTTGGCACAGATACGCAGTATTTT; CDR3 protein: CASSDLGTDTQYF
D gene: -; V gene: TRBV9; clone size: -; J gene: TRBJ1-2; CDR3 DNA: TGTGCCAGCAGCGTCGACCCAGGCGCTAACTATGGCTACACCTTC; CDR3 protein: CASSVDPGANYGYTF
D gene: -; V gene: TRBV7-9; clone size: once; J gene: TRBJ1-2; CDR3 DNA: TGTGCCAGCAGCCTGGATAACTATGGCCACACCTTC; CDR3 protein: CASSLDNYGHTF
D gene: TRBD2; V gene: TRBV7-9; clone size: -; J gene: TRBJ2-1; CDR3 DNA: TGTGCCAGCAGCCCCCTAGCGGGGATCTTACTCGGGCAGTTCTTC; CDR3 protein: CASSPLAGILLGQFF
D gene: -; V gene: TRBV7-3; clone size: -; J gene: TRBJ1-1; CDR3 DNA: TGTGCCAGCAGCTTAACTATTCTATCGACAGGATTGAACACTGAAGCTTTCTTT; CDR3 protein: CASSLTILSTGLNTEAFF
D gene: TRBD1; V gene: TRBV29-1; clone size: -; J gene: TRBJ1-3; CDR3 DNA: TGCAGCGTTGATTTTGGACAGGGCTCTGGAAACACCATATATTTT; CDR3 protein: CSVDFGQGSGNTIYF
D gene: -; V gene: TRBV7-2; clone size: -; J gene: TRBJ2-5; CDR3 DNA: TGTGCCAGCAGCTTAGACAGGGAAGCGACCCAGTACTTC; CDR3 protein: CASSLDREATQYF
D gene: -; V gene: TRBV7-2; clone size: -; J gene: TRBJ1-2; CDR3 DNA: TGTGCCAGCAGCCCCGGACAAAACTATGGCTACACCTTC; CDR3 protein: CASSPGQNYGYTF
D gene: TRBD2; V gene: TRBV28; clone size: -; J gene: TRBJ2-5; CDR3 DNA: TGTGCCAGCAGTTTAGCCGGGAGCGGGGGGAAGACCCAGTACTTC; CDR3 protein: CASSLAGSGGKTQYF
D gene: -; V gene: TRBV6-1; clone size: -; J gene: TRBJ2-1; CDR3 DNA: TGTGCCAGCAGTGACGAGGGGCGTCTCATCAATGAGCAGTTCTTC; CDR3 protein: CASSDEGRLINEQFF
D gene: -; V gene: TRBV5-6; clone size: -; J gene: TRBJ1-1; CDR3 DNA: TGTGCCAGCAGCTGGAATTCTGTTGGACAGAGGGTTACTGAAGCTTTCTTT; CDR3 protein: CASSWNSVGQRVTEAFF
D gene: -; V gene: TRBV7-9; clone size: -; J gene: TRBJ2-1; CDR3 DNA: TGTGCCAGCAGCTTATTTGGGGGGACACTGGGCGATGAGCAGTTCTTC; CDR3 protein: CASSLFGGTLGDEQFF
D gene: -; V gene: TRBV7-9; clone size: -; J gene: TRBJ1-2; CDR3 DNA: TGTGCCAGCAGTCCAATCAGGAGGGCAGGTGCTAAGGGTAGGGATGGCTACACCTTC; CDR3 protein: CASSPIRRAGAKGRDGYTF
D gene: -; V gene: TRBV2; clone size: -; J gene: TRBJ2-3; CDR3 DNA: TGTGCCAGCAAAAGGGGCCAGTACACAGATACGCAGTATTTT; CDR3 protein: CASKRGQYTDTQYF
D gene: TRBD1; V gene: TRBV18; clone size: few; J gene: TRBJ2-5; CDR3 DNA: TGTGCCAGCTCACCAAGCCAGGGGGTTGAGACCCAGTACTTC; CDR3 protein: CASSPSQGVETQYF
D gene: -; V gene: TRBV19; clone size: -; J gene: TRBJ1-5; CDR3 DNA: TGTGCCAGTAGTATGTTAGCGGATCAGCCCCAGCATTTT; CDR3 protein: CASSMLADQPQHF
D gene: TRBD1; V gene: TRBV2; clone size: -; J gene: TRBJ1-5; CDR3 DNA: TGTGCCAGCAGAGCGGACAGGGTCGACAATCAGCCCCAGCATTTT; CDR3 protein: CASRADRVDNQPQHF
D gene: TRBD2; V gene: TRBV6-6; clone size: -; J gene: TRBJ2-2; CDR3 DNA: TGTGCCAGCAATATGGCTAGCGGGAGTACCGGGGAGCTGTTTTTT; CDR3 protein: CASNMASGSTGELFF
D gene: -; V gene: TRBV2; clone size: few; J gene: TRBJ1-5; CDR3 DNA: TGTGCCAGCAGTGCAGGCAGCGGGCCCCAGCATTTT; CDR3 protein: CASSAGSGPQHF
D gene: -; V gene: TRBV7-2; clone size: -; J gene: TRBJ2-3; CDR3 DNA: TGTGCCAGCAGCTCCTACCTCGGGACGGGTGATACGCAGTATTTT; CDR3 protein: CASSSYLGTGDTQYF
D gene: -; V gene: TRBV7-6; clone size: few; J gene: TRBJ1-1; CDR3 DNA: TGTGCCAGCAGCCCAAGGGGAGAGAACACTGAAGCTTTCTTT; CDR3 protein: CASSPRGENTEAFF
D gene: -; V gene: TRBV6-6; clone size: medium-sized; J gene: TRBJ1-4; CDR3 DNA: TGTGCCAGCAATTTAGGGGATGCAACTAATGAAAAACTGTTTTTT; CDR3 protein: CASNLGDATNEKLFF
D gene: -; V gene: TRBV6-6; clone size: -; J gene: TRBJ2-7; CDR3 DNA: TGTGCCAGCAGAGACTCGTACTACGAGCAGTACTTC; CDR3 protein: CASRDSYYEQYF
D gene: -; V gene: TRBV5-1; clone size: -; J gene: TRBJ2-5; CDR3 DNA: TGCGCCAGCAGCTTAATGACGGGCGAGACCCAGTACTTC; CDR3 protein: CASSLMTGETQYF
D gene: -; V gene: TRBV19; clone size: -; J gene: TRBJ2-1; CDR3 DNA: TGTGCCAGTAGTAATGGGAGGTCCTCCTACAATGAGCAGTTCTTC; CDR3 protein: CASSNGRSSYNEQFF
D gene: -; V gene: TRBV7-2; clone size: -; J gene: TRBJ2-3; CDR3 DNA: TGTGCCAGCAGCTTAGACTATACTAGCCCGGCGCAGTATTTT; CDR3 protein: CASSLDYTSPAQYF
D gene: -; V gene: TRBV7-9; clone size: -; J gene: TRBJ1-1; CDR3 DNA: TGTGCCAGCAGCTTAGGAACCAGGGTCACTGAAGCTTTCTTT; CDR3 protein: CASSLGTRVTEAFF
D gene: TRBD2; V gene: TRBV2; clone size: -; J gene: TRBJ2-1; CDR3 DNA: TGTGCCACCAAGACTAGCGGGATCTACAATGAGCAGTTCTTC; CDR3 protein: CATKTSGIYNEQFF
D gene: -; V gene: TRBV30; clone size: -; J gene: TRBJ2-5; CDR3 DNA: TGTGCCTGGAGTGTAGATAGGCTCCTCGGGACCCAGTACTTC; CDR3 protein: CAWSVDRLLGTQYF
D gene: -; V gene: TRBV2; clone size: once; J gene: TRBJ1-1; CDR3 DNA: TGTGCCAGCATGGTTAGATTGAACACTGAAGCTTTCTTT; CDR3 protein: CASMVRLNTEAFF
D gene: -; V gene: TRBV4-3; clone size: -; J gene: TRBJ2-1; CDR3 DNA: TGCGCCAGCAGCCCCCACGGGGCTGCTGAGCAGTTCTTC; CDR3 protein: CASSPHGAAEQFF
D gene: -; V gene: TRBV6-5; clone size: -; J gene: TRBJ1-1; CDR3 DNA: TGTGCCAGCAGTTACGGGGGGGGCGGTGGCACTGAAGCTTTCTTT; CDR3 protein: CASSYGGGGGTEAFF
D gene: -; V gene: TRBV19; clone size: once; J gene: TRBJ2-2; CDR3 DNA: TGTGCCAGCTCCCGCGGCGGGATGGGGAACACCGGGGAGCTGTTTTTT; CDR3 protein: CASSRGGMGNTGELFF
D gene: TRBD1; V gene: TRBV10-2; clone size: few; J gene: TRBJ1-1; CDR3 DNA: TGCGCCAGCAGCTGGGATGGCGTGGGACAGTCAAACACTGAAGCTTTCTTT; CDR3 protein: CASSWDGVGQSNTEAFF